This T cell receptor beta chain was captured in a study of T cell changes during pregnancy in multiple sclerosis (dated by TCRdb to about 2019). Background for the entire study: Changes in the T cell repertoire over the course of pregnancy were examined in this study in women with multiple sclerosis.

Based on the germline V gene, the CDR1 and CDR2 sequences are SGHRS and YFSETQ. V is trimmed back by 0 bases and J by 7 bases, and the junction contains 6 bases that no gene match accounts for. From its cysteine to its phenylalanine, the CDR3 spans 14 amino acids. Of the read, only the CDR3 DNA is kept; its 42 bases are in frame from base 1. The method behind the library was the immunoSEQ multiplex PCR assay. TCRdb obtained this table from immuneACCESS and retained in-frame rearrangements with V and J assigned. These tables miss some clones; where compared with another copy, unresolved V genes account for less than half of the shortfall, and the remainder is unexplained. The sample table lists tens of thousands of clones, 91% of them with a count of one. Less than 0.85% of the sample lies in the top ten. Details on this clone: It lacks a known antigen. No per-base quality is available; no much larger clone lies one base away.

Rearrangement joined TRBV5-1 to TRBJ1-2, with 7 bases matching TRBD1. Here the sequenced sample was peripheral blood, taken in the third trimester of pregnancy. This sequence originates from a female donor in good health, enrolled as a control in a pregnancy study. The DNA sequence follows: TGCGCCAGCAGCTTGGACACTGGACAGGCTGGCTACACCTTC. The translation is CASSLDTGQAGYTF.